One sample yielded the 5 T cell receptor beta chains listed below, sequenced in a study of blood T cells in healthy people across ages (dated by TCRdb to the mid-2010s). Libraries were built with 5' RACE. Sequencing was carried out with an Illumina HiSeq 2500. A second PCR of about 7 to 12 cycles was performed with a sample-barcoded 5' primer and a J-beta primer mix. In-frame beta chains were kept once TCRdb had trimmed the public reads at Q25 with fastp and called clones with MiXCR. CDR3 protein duplicates are merged, each entry listing the most common genes and DNA. The sample includes about 1.4 million distinct CDR3 sequences, with approximately 59% observed a single time. Together, the top ten hold under 8.5% of the sample. The sample taken for sequencing was blood. These receptors were taken from a man in his late teens or twenties in good health.

The V gene is TRBV20-1, the J gene TRBJ2-5, with D possibly TRBD2 on 5 matching bases. CDR3 length: 15 residues. V lost 6 bases to trimming and J lost 3 bases, with 20 bases between them. From germline, CDR1 is DFQATT and CDR2 SNEGSKA (reference sequence). The CDR3 here is CSAPPPGMQKETQYF. The CDR3 DNA follows: TGCAGTGCCCCTCCCCCGGGGATGCAGAAAGAGACCCAGTACTTC.

The rearrangement links TRBV7-2 to TRBJ2-3, with 7 bases identical to TRBD2. V was pared by 6 bases and J by 1 base, with 13 bases of the junction left unmatched. CDR3 length: 17 residues. The V gene's germline CDR1 is SGHTA and CDR2 FQGNSA. CDR3 sequence (DNA): TGTGCCAGCAGTATAAGGTCCCTAGCGGCCCGCACAGATACGCAGTATTTT. Protein: CASSIRSLAARTDTQYF.

This clonotype has more than one count but fewer than ten. The gene calls are TRBV6-2 or TRBV6-3 and TRBJ2-5; D may be TRBD1 (6 bases). V was shortened by 2 bases and J by 1 base, with 20 bases between the two germline ends. CDR3 size: 18 residues. Germline assignment: CDR1 MNHEY and CDR2 SVGEGT. The CDR3 loop reads CASSYTGPTWTTQETQYF. The CDR3, as DNA: TGTGCCAGCAGTTACACAGGGCCCACTTGGACAACCCAAGAGACCCAGTACTTC.

This clonotype occurred once. This chain joins TRBV20-1 and TRBJ2-7; D is tentatively TRBD1 or TRBD2 (6 bases each). The CDR3 loop spans 13 amino acids. With 3 bases removed from V and 4 bases from J, the gap between germline ends came to 13 bases. From germline, CDR1 is DFQATT and CDR2 SNEGSKA (reference sequence). The CDR3 sequence: CSARDGGKYEQYF. The CDR3 DNA follows: TGCAGTGCTAGGGACGGGGGCAAGTACGAGCAGTACTTC.

The genes are TRBV20-1 and TRBJ1-2; D gene ambiguous. V lost 4 bases and J lost 4, with 7 bases in between. The germline gives CDR1 DFQATT, CDR2 SNEGSKA (reference sequence). The CDR3 has 11 amino acids. The CDR3 nucleotides read TGCAGTGCTATAGGGATCTATGGCTACACCTTC. Translation gives CSAIGIYGYTF.